A single T cell receptor beta chain is shown here with its context. Its antigen is unknown. About 10^5 TCR templates were measured in each sample. The assay was immunoSEQ multiplex PCR, and TCRdb's table has in-frame clones only and misses some. The repertoire consists of about 97,000 clones, with about 94% occurring once and the leading ten covering roughly 1%. Germline loops: CDR1 SEHNR, CDR2 FQNEAQ (reference sequence). With 1 base removed from V and 10 bases from J, the gap between germline ends came to 6 bases. CDR3 size: 11 residues. This sample is part of a study of siplizumab effects on memory and regulatory T cells. The study, taken as a whole, reports: The mapping of alloreactive clones to unstimulated subsets covered only a minor fraction of them. Alloreactive sequences tracing back to unstimulated CD4+ memory cells fell significantly with siplizumab.

The V call is TRBV7-9, the J call TRBJ2-3; D is unclear. This TCR came from a human donor in good health. Sequencing used CD4+ T cells sorted from blood. CDR3 amino acids: CASSLVEAQYF. The CDR3 bases are TGTGCCAGCAGCTTAGTAGAGGCGCAGTATTTT.